This is a list of T cell receptor beta chains from one sample in a study of CD8+ T cells in alopecia areata. Sequencing used immunoSEQ multiplex PCR; TCRdb keeps in-frame clones, though not all of them. The table has 100,000 to 120,000 clones, under 65% seen once; the top ten hold around 23%. Input material: NKG2D-low CD8+ T cells sorted from blood. The receptors come from a human donor with alopecia areata. The conserved cysteine and the conserved F or W are not part of the CDR3 here. Fields, in order: J gene, V gene, CDR3 protein.

j_gene: TRBJ2-5
v_gene: TRBV7-6
CDR3aa: ASSLGRKQETQY

j_gene: TRBJ2-7
v_gene: TRBV27
CDR3aa: ASSRTPSGRGGGQY

j_gene: TRBJ2-1
v_gene: TRBV7-8
CDR3aa: ASSLEIAKDQF

j_gene: TRBJ2-1
v_gene: TRBV28
CDR3aa: ASLRRSGVYNEQF

j_gene: TRBJ2-3
v_gene: TRBV29-1
CDR3aa: SGALAFDTQY

j_gene: TRBJ2-7
v_gene: TRBV7-9
CDR3aa: ASSFIGTGREQY

j_gene: TRBJ1-1
v_gene: TRBV7-6
CDR3aa: ASSPRTGPNTEAF

j_gene: TRBJ1-1
v_gene: TRBV5-6
CDR3aa: ASSLGLGVNTEAF

j_gene: TRBJ2-7
v_gene: TRBV27
CDR3aa: ASGVGGYEQY

j_gene: TRBJ1-5
v_gene: TRBV28
CDR3aa: ASSPPLGQPQH

j_gene: TRBJ2-7
v_gene: TRBV4-1
CDR3aa: ASSQVGVYEQY

j_gene: TRBJ1-5
v_gene: TRBV28
CDR3aa: ASSPGVQPQH

j_gene: TRBJ2-5
v_gene: TRBV11-2
CDR3aa: ASTNLLGPGSQETQY

j_gene: TRBJ2-7
v_gene: TRBV7-2
CDR3aa: ASTDGQGGNEQY

j_gene: TRBJ2-3
v_gene: TRBV29-1
CDR3aa: SVEFRGTRTDTQY

j_gene: TRBJ2-3
v_gene: TRBV28
CDR3aa: ASSFWASGESNTQY

j_gene: TRBJ2-2
v_gene: TRBV29-1
CDR3aa: SVESDDLLLPGELF

j_gene: TRBJ2-3
v_gene: TRBV9
CDR3aa: ASSPRAGGRGLAARTDTQY

j_gene: TRBJ1-5
v_gene: TRBV2
CDR3aa: ASSDGPGVQPQH

j_gene: TRBJ2-4
v_gene: TRBV28
CDR3aa: ASSFAHRAKNIQY

j_gene: TRBJ1-1
v_gene: TRBV7-8
CDR3aa: ASSLARQGGMNTEAF

j_gene: TRBJ2-7
v_gene: TRBV7-9
CDR3aa: ASSPGLAGPYEQY

j_gene: TRBJ1-1
v_gene: TRBV13
CDR3aa: ASSLAAGGWTEAF

j_gene: TRBJ2-1
v_gene: TRBV6-5
CDR3aa: ASSPEGGPAEQF

j_gene: TRBJ2-5
v_gene: TRBV9
CDR3aa: ASSPPDGGQETQY

j_gene: TRBJ2-7
v_gene: TRBV10-2
CDR3aa: ASSPAGRSYEQY

j_gene: TRBJ1-5
v_gene: TRBV2
CDR3aa: ASSGVQGYQPQH

j_gene: TRBJ2-2
v_gene: TRBV6-5
CDR3aa: ASSFTGELF

j_gene: TRBJ2-1
v_gene: TRBV28
CDR3aa: ASSFEVNSEQF

j_gene: TRBJ2-5
v_gene: TRBV7-8
CDR3aa: ASSLRGSLETQY

j_gene: TRBJ2-7
v_gene: TRBV7-2
CDR3aa: ASSLNRISYEQY

j_gene: TRBJ2-5
v_gene: TRBV10-3
CDR3aa: ATNSGQETQY

j_gene: TRBJ1-2
v_gene: TRBV2
CDR3aa: ATRQGSYGYT

j_gene: TRBJ2-1
v_gene: TRBV7-6
CDR3aa: ASSLISGDLPNEQF

j_gene: TRBJ2-1
v_gene: TRBV29-1
CDR3aa: SVEGAPLSSYNEQF

j_gene: TRBJ2-3
v_gene: TRBV29-1
CDR3aa: SAGTASTDTQY